This entry lists 20 T cell receptor beta chains sequenced from one sample in a study of blood T cell repertoires in COVID-19 (dated by TCRdb to the early 2020s). Libraries were made using the immunoSEQ multiplex PCR assay. Sourced from immuneACCESS, this table was stored by TCRdb with only in-frame sequences that have V and J called. A share of the clones is absent; for the studies checked, an unresolved V gene accounts for under half, and the remainder has no known explanation. In all, the sample holds tens of thousands of clones, and 70% to 90% of those were seen once. The ten top clones hold around 10% of the sample. The sample comprised PBMCs or T cells enriched from blood (not recorded which). These receptors were taken from a woman in her thirties or forties who had recovered from COVID-19.

This chain connects TRBV27 to TRBJ1-3, with 9 bases matching TRBD1. The CDR3 runs to 15 residues. V shed 3 bases, J shed 4 bases, and the junction held 4 bases outside the gene matches. CDR1 MNHEY and CDR2 SMNVEV come from the germline V gene (reference sequence). CDR3: CASSLIGTGGNTIYF. The CDR3 DNA is TGTGCCAGCAGTTTGATTGGGACAGGGGGAAACACCATATATTTT.

The chain recombines TRBV14 with TRBJ2-3, with D unclear. The ends were cut back, 0 bases at V and 2 bases at J, with 6 bases in the middle. The CDR3 is made up of 14 amino acids. Germline CDR1 and CDR2: SGHDN and FVKESK. The CDR3 protein is CASSQEGHTDTQYF. The CDR3 DNA sequence: TGTGCCAGCAGCCAAGAGGGCCACACAGATACGCAGTATTTT.

The rearrangement links TRBV25-1 to TRBJ2-1, with unresolved D. Trimming took off 3 bases at V and 3 bases at J, with 9 bases between the two ends. The CDR3 consists of 14 residues. Germline values: CDR1 MGHDK, CDR2 SYGVNS. DNA for the CDR3: TGTGCCAGCAGTGAGAGAACTCTCTACAATGAGCAGTTCTTC. It yields the protein CASSERTLYNEQFF.

The chain uses TRBV5-1 and TRBJ1-1; 9 positions match TRBD1. The CDR3 length is 15 residues. V lost 3 bases and J lost 6; bases outside the gene matches: 9. The germline V gene has CDR1 SGHRS and CDR2 YFSETQ. The DNA for the CDR3 is TGCGCCAGCAGCTGGACAGGGGCGAAGGTCGCTGAAGCTTTCTTT. Translation gives CASSWTGAKVAEAFF. The whole variable domain, filled in from reference TRBV5-1 and TRBJ1-1, reads KAGVTQTPRYLIKTRGQQVTLSCSPISGHRSVSWYQQTPGQGLQFLFEYFSETQRNKGNFPGRFSGRQFSNSRSEMNVSTLELGDSALYLCASSWTGAKVAEAFFGQGTRLTVV.

The V call is TRBV5-6, the J call TRBJ1-1; D is unclear. The germline V gene has CDR1 SGHDT and CDR2 YYEEEE. Trimming left V 4 bases short and J 4 bases short, with 5 bases between. This CDR3 contains 11 residues. CDR3 nucleotides: TGTGCCAGCAGCATCAGCACTGAAGCTTTCTTT. It translates to CASSISTEAFF.

The sample holds one count of this clone. This chain links TRBV7-2 with TRBJ2-1, with 7 bases fitting TRBD2. Germline V CDR1 and CDR2: SGHTA, FQGNSA. V trimming: 4 bases; J trimming: 4 bases; junction bases outside the gene matches: 10. This CDR3 comprises 16 residues. CDR3 DNA: TGTGCCAGCAGCTCACGAAGCGGGGTCCCGTACAATGAGCAGTTCTTC. Amino acid sequence: CASSSRSGVPYNEQFF.

This clone appeared once. The chain links TRBV27 to TRBJ1-1; 8 bases are shared with TRBD1. The V segment lost 3 bases and the J segment 8 bases; nucleotides outside the gene matches: 5. In germline, CDR1 is MNHEY, CDR2 SMNVEV (reference sequence). The CDR3 runs 13 residues. CDR3 in amino acids: CASSFFRQGEAFF. The CDR3 DNA reads as TGTGCCAGCAGTTTTTTCCGACAGGGGGAAGCTTTCTTT.

The rearrangement joins TRBV2 to TRBJ2-1, with 13 bases lining up with TRBD2. Germline assignment: CDR1 SNHLY and CDR2 FYNNEI. The length of the CDR3 is 20 residues. V lost 2 bases to trimming and J lost 4 bases; unmatched junction nucleotides: 14. The CDR3: CASSELTLGLAGELYNEQFF. The CDR3 DNA is TGTGCCAGCAGTGAACTAACTCTCGGACTAGCGGGAGAGTTGTACAATGAGCAGTTCTTC.

A few counts support this clone. J is TRBJ2-7 and V is TRBV5-6, with D perhaps TRBD1 (6 bases). Between the trimmed V and J ends, which lost 5 bases and 0 bases, there was a span of 15 bases. This CDR3 has 15 amino acids. CDR1 is SGHDT, CDR2 YYEEEE, per germline. CDR3 in DNA: TGTGCCAGCAGGGGGCTTCAGGGGAGCTCCTACGAGCAGTACTTC. This encodes CASRGLQGSSYEQYF.

The rearrangement joins TRBV6-5 to TRBJ2-1; D might be TRBD2 (7 bases). The germline CDR1 and CDR2 sequences are MNHEY and SVGAGI. Trimming shortened V by 2 bases and J by 8 bases, and 13 bases separated the two germline ends. CDR3 length: 14 amino acids. The CDR3 sequence: CASSYRRGAYEQFF. CDR3 coding DNA: TGTGCCAGCAGTTACAGACGGGGGGCATATGAGCAGTTCTTC.

The chain combines TRBV6-1 with TRBJ2-7, with D possibly matching TRBD1 (6 bases). This CDR3 has 15 residues. The germline gives CDR1 MNHNS, CDR2 SASEGT. Trimming took 2 bases from V and 5 from J, leaving 16 bases between them. CDR3 loop: CASSEWQGNADEQYF. The CDR3 DNA sequence: TGTGCCAGCAGTGAATGGCAGGGGAATGCAGACGAGCAGTACTTC.

V and J are TRBV11-1 and TRBJ1-1, with 9 bases aligning to TRBD1. Trimming cost V 5 bases and J 5 bases; bases outside gene matches: 9. This CDR3 contains 15 residues. CDR1 and CDR2 (germline): SGHAT, FQDESV (reference sequence). The DNA of the CDR3 is TGTGCCAGCAGCACCCGCAGACAGGGGGGAACTGAAGCTTTCTTT. The encoded protein is CASSTRRQGGTEAFF.

This rearrangement joins TRBV5-8 to TRBJ2-1, with 8 bases fitting TRBD1. The CDR3 runs 15 residues. Germline trimming cut 4 bases from V and 10 bases from J; bases unmatched to any gene: 13. CDR1 is SGHTS, CDR2 YDEGEE, per germline. The CDR3 DNA reads as TGTGCCAGCAGCATATACGGACAGGGAACGGGAGAGCAGTTCTTC. This encodes CASSIYGQGTGEQFF.

In this sample, this clone turned up once. The chain is built from TRBV12-3 or TRBV12-4 and TRBJ1-2; maybe TRBD1 (6 bases). This CDR3 region has 13 residues. V lost 3 bases and J 8 bases, leaving 13 bases between the germline ends. This chain's CDR3 is CASSLKGEGGYTF. CDR3 DNA: TGTGCCAGCAGTTTGAAGGGGGAGGGCGGCTACACCTTC.

The chain links TRBV27 to TRBJ2-7, with 7 bases that match TRBD2. Trimming took 3 bases from V and 4 from J; bases not matched to a gene: 6. Germline values: CDR1 MNHEY, CDR2 SMNVEV (reference sequence). The CDR3 runs 14 residues. The CDR3: CASSLRRGGYEQYF. Written as DNA, the CDR3 is TGTGCCAGCAGTTTGAGAAGGGGAGGGTACGAGCAGTACTTC.

This clone was observed a handful of times. This chain connects TRBV7-2 to TRBJ1-4; unclear D gene. The germline V and J ends were trimmed by 5 bases and 6 bases, with 16 bases remaining between them. The CDR3 consists of 15 residues. Germline V gene sequence: CDR1 SGHTA, CDR2 FQGNSA. DNA for the CDR3: TGTGCCAGCAGCGGCATGGGGAGGGTTGATGAAAAACTGTTTTTT. Translating it yields CASSGMGRVDEKLFF.

The rearrangement links TRBV20-1 to TRBJ1-5; D remains unclear. The CDR3 totals 15 residues. V shed 6 bases and J shed 0 bases, with 15 bases lying between them. The germline gives CDR1 DFQATT, CDR2 SNEGSKA (reference sequence). CDR3 in DNA: TGCAGTGCCAGTGGTCTAAGAGTTAGCAATCAGCCCCAGCATTTT. It codes for CSASGLRVSNQPQHF.

In this sample, this clone turned up once. The chain employs TRBV18 and TRBJ1-2; perhaps TRBD1 as D (6 bases). CDR3 length: 14 residues. CDR1 and CDR2 from the germline V gene are KGHSH and LQKENI. Trimming removed 6 bases from V and 5 bases from J, with 16 bases in between. CDR3 residues: CASSAEQGAYGYTF. In DNA form, the CDR3 reads TGTGCCAGCTCGGCGGAACAGGGCGCTTATGGCTACACCTTC.

This clone was observed a few times. This chain uses TRBV5-1 with TRBJ2-7; TRBD1 aligns across 8 bases. The V gene end was trimmed by 4 bases and the J gene end by 6 bases; junction bases not matched to a gene: 12. In germline, CDR1 is SGHRS, CDR2 YFSETQ. The CDR3 contains 15 residues. CDR3 in amino acids: CASSHGQGGLSEQYF. For the CDR3, the DNA is TGCGCCAGCAGCCACGGACAGGGAGGCCTATCCGAGCAGTACTTC.

The chain is built from TRBV6-5 and TRBJ1-6; D call uncertain. From germline, CDR1 is MNHEY and CDR2 SVGAGI. The CDR3 covers 14 residues. V was clipped by 6 bases and J by 14 bases, with 20 bases between them. CDR3 in DNA: TGTGCCAGCAGAGAGGGAGCGGTCGCGATCACCCTCCACTTT. It yields the protein CASREGAVAITLHF.